A selection of T cell receptor gamma chains follows, all from one sample in a study of γδ T cells in repeated Plasmodium falciparum infection. TCRdb called clones anew from the multiplex PCR reads with CATT. The table lists approximately 26,000 gamma-chain clones, roughly 3.1% of them singletons. The specimen sequenced was gamma-delta T cells from blood. These receptors were collected from a pool of human donors (malaria-infected and uninfected, not separated). The CDR3 runs from the conserved cysteine through the conserved F or W. The size field reads once, few, many or a size class.

J gene: TRGJP2
clone size: many
V gene: TRGV2
CDR3 protein: CATWDGLLGDWIRTF
CDR3 DNA: TGTGCCACCTGGGACGGGCTCCTGGGGGATTGGATCAGGACGTTT

J gene: TRGJ1/TRGJ2
clone size: many
V gene: TRGV4
CDR3 protein: CATWDRAYYKKLF
CDR3 DNA: TGTGCCACCTGGGACCGGGCTTATTATAAGAAACTCTTT

J gene: TRGJ1/TRGJ2
clone size: medium-sized
V gene: TRGV3
CDR3 protein: CATWDKPTEDYKKLF
CDR3 DNA: TGTGCCACCTGGGACAAGCCCACCGAGGATTATAAGAAACTCTTT

J gene: TRGJ1/TRGJ2
clone size: many
V gene: TRGV9
CDR3 protein: CALWERARTNYKKLF
CDR3 DNA: TGTGCCTTGTGGGAAAGGGCTAGGACCAATTATAAGAAACTCTTT

J gene: TRGJ1/TRGJ2
clone size: many
V gene: TRGV9
CDR3 protein: CALWEDSYYKKLF
CDR3 DNA: TGTGCCTTGTGGGAGGATTCTTATTATAAGAAACTCTTT

J gene: TRGJ1/TRGJ2
clone size: medium-sized
V gene: TRGV8
CDR3 protein: CATWDRVYYKKLF
CDR3 DNA: TGTGCCACCTGGGATAGGGTTTATTATAAGAAACTCTTT

J gene: TRGJ1/TRGJ2
clone size: many
V gene: TRGV9
CDR3 protein: CALWMGKKKLF
CDR3 DNA: TGTGCCTTGTGGATGGGTAAGAAGAAACTCTTT

J gene: TRGJ1/TRGJ2
clone size: many
V gene: TRGV2
CDR3 protein: CATWDGAAPPPYYKKLF
CDR3 DNA: TGTGCCACCTGGGACGGTGCCGCCCCACCCCCTTATTATAAGAAACTCTTT

J gene: TRGJ1/TRGJ2
clone size: many
V gene: TRGV9
CDR3 protein: CALWEVSRGNYYKKLF
CDR3 DNA: TGTGCCTTGTGGGAGGTTTCGCGAGGAAATTATTATAAGAAACTCTTT

J gene: TRGJ1/TRGJ2
clone size: medium-sized
V gene: TRGV4
CDR3 protein: CATWGPPKYKKLF
CDR3 DNA: TGTGCCACCTGGGGCCCTCCTAAATATAAGAAACTCTTT

J gene: TRGJP2
clone size: many
V gene: TRGV3
CDR3 protein: CATWDRDWIKTF
CDR3 DNA: TGTGCCACCTGGGACAGGGATTGGATCAAGACGTTT

J gene: TRGJ1/TRGJ2
clone size: many
V gene: TRGV4
CDR3 protein: CATWDEEDKKLF
CDR3 DNA: TGTGCCACCTGGGATGAGGAGGATAAGAAACTCTTT

J gene: TRGJ1/TRGJ2
clone size: many
V gene: TRGV3
CDR3 protein: CATWDRREKLF
CDR3 DNA: TGTGCCACCTGGGACAGGCGTGAGAAACTCTTT

J gene: TRGJ1/TRGJ2
clone size: many
V gene: TRGV2
CDR3 protein: CATWDGPFYKKLF
CDR3 DNA: TGTGCCACCTGGGACGGGCCTTTCTATAAGAAACTCTTT

J gene: TRGJ1/TRGJ2
clone size: many
V gene: TRGV3
CDR3 protein: CATWDRLGCGYKKLF
CDR3 DNA: TGTGCCACCTGGGACAGGCTAGGGTGTGGTTATAAGAAACTCTTT

J gene: TRGJ1/TRGJ2
clone size: many
V gene: TRGV4
CDR3 protein: CATWSWIGYKKLF
CDR3 DNA: TGTGCCACCTGGTCGTGGATAGGTTATAAGAAACTCTTT

J gene: TRGJ1/TRGJ2
clone size: medium-sized
V gene: TRGV9
CDR3 protein: CALWDGYYKKLF
CDR3 DNA: TGTGCCTTGTGGGATGGTTATTATAAGAAACTCTTT

J gene: TRGJ1/TRGJ2
clone size: many
V gene: TRGV3
CDR3 protein: CATWDSLNYYKKLF
CDR3 DNA: TGTGCCACCTGGGACAGCCTGAATTATTATAAGAAACTCTTT

J gene: TRGJ1/TRGJ2
clone size: many
V gene: TRGV5
CDR3 protein: CATWDMLYYKKLF
CDR3 DNA: TGTGCCACCTGGGACATGCTCTATTATAAGAAACTCTTT

J gene: TRGJ1/TRGJ2
clone size: many
V gene: TRGV8
CDR3 protein: CATWGPQNGHYYKKLF
CDR3 DNA: TGTGCCACCTGGGGTCCCCAAAACGGACATTATTATAAGAAACTCTTT

J gene: TRGJ1/TRGJ2
clone size: many
V gene: TRGV8
CDR3 protein: CATWANYKKLF
CDR3 DNA: TGTGCCACCTGGGCGAATTATAAGAAACTCTTT

J gene: TRGJP1
clone size: medium-sized
V gene: TRGV9
CDR3 protein: CALWEVFSQRTGWFKIF
CDR3 DNA: TGTGCCTTGTGGGAGGTCTTTTCCCAAAGGACTGGTTGGTTCAAGATATTT

J gene: TRGJP1
clone size: many
V gene: TRGV3
CDR3 protein: CATWDAVIATGWFKIF
CDR3 DNA: TGTGCCACCTGGGACGCGGTTATAGCCACTGGTTGGTTCAAGATATTT

J gene: TRGJ1/TRGJ2
clone size: many
V gene: TRGV9
CDR3 protein: CALWEVRARYYKKLF
CDR3 DNA: TGTGCCTTGTGGGAGGTGCGGGCCCGTTATTATAAGAAACTCTTT

J gene: TRGJ1/TRGJ2
clone size: many
V gene: TRGV5
CDR3 protein: CATWDRQNRYYKKLF
CDR3 DNA: TGTGCCACCTGGGACAGACAAAATAGGTATTATAAGAAACTCTTT

J gene: TRGJ1/TRGJ2
clone size: many
V gene: TRGV3
CDR3 protein: CATWDRPGDYKKLF
CDR3 DNA: TGTGCCACCTGGGACAGGCCCGGGGATTATAAGAAACTCTTT

J gene: TRGJP
clone size: medium-sized
V gene: TRGV9
CDR3 protein: CALWELGKKIKVF
CDR3 DNA: TGTGCCTTGTGGGAGCTGGGCAAAAAAATCAAGGTATTT

J gene: TRGJ1/TRGJ2
clone size: many
V gene: TRGV3
CDR3 protein: CATWDRRYYKKLF
CDR3 DNA: TGTGCCACCTGGGACAGGCGGTATTATAAGAAACTCTTT

J gene: TRGJ1/TRGJ2
clone size: many
V gene: TRGV2
CDR3 protein: CATWVRSNKKLF
CDR3 DNA: TGTGCCACCTGGGTCCGCTCGAATAAGAAACTCTTT

J gene: TRGJ1/TRGJ2
clone size: many
V gene: TRGV4
CDR3 protein: CATWGPGYYKKLF
CDR3 DNA: TGTGCCACCTGGGGACCCGGTTATTATAAGAAACTCTTT

J gene: TRGJ1/TRGJ2
clone size: many
V gene: TRGV5
CDR3 protein: CATWDRPRDYKKLF
CDR3 DNA: TGTGCCACCTGGGACAGGCCTCGAGATTATAAGAAACTCTTT

J gene: TRGJ1/TRGJ2
clone size: medium-sized
V gene: TRGV9
CDR3 protein: CALWEDLYKKLF
CDR3 DNA: TGTGCCTTGTGGGAGGATCTTTATAAGAAACTCTTT

J gene: TRGJP2
clone size: many
V gene: TRGV8
CDR3 protein: CATWDFPWIKTF
CDR3 DNA: TGTGCCACCTGGGACTTCCCTTGGATCAAGACGTTT

J gene: TRGJ1/TRGJ2
clone size: many
V gene: TRGV8
CDR3 protein: CATWNREKLF
CDR3 DNA: TGTGCCACCTGGAATAGGGAGAAACTCTTT

J gene: TRGJ1/TRGJ2
clone size: few
V gene: TRGV9
CDR3 protein: CALWERLLKKLF
CDR3 DNA: TGTGCCTTGTGGGAGAGACTTCTTAAGAAACTCTTT

J gene: TRGJP2
clone size: many
V gene: TRGV2
CDR3 protein: CATWDGPGGDWIKTF
CDR3 DNA: TGTGCCACCTGGGACGGGCCGGGTGGTGACTGGATCAAGACGTTT

J gene: TRGJ1/TRGJ2
clone size: many
V gene: TRGV9
CDR3 protein: CALWEVQGRKKLF
CDR3 DNA: TGTGCCTTGTGGGAGGTGCAAGGAAGGAAGAAACTCTTT

J gene: TRGJ1/TRGJ2
clone size: many
V gene: TRGV8
CDR3 protein: CATWDRTSNYYKKLF
CDR3 DNA: TGTGCCACCTGGGATAGGACCTCGAATTATTATAAGAAACTCTTT

J gene: TRGJP2
clone size: many
V gene: TRGV2
CDR3 protein: CATWDGNSDWIKTF
CDR3 DNA: TGTGCCACCTGGGACGGGAACAGTGATTGGATCAAGACGTTT

J gene: TRGJP1
clone size: many
V gene: TRGV3
CDR3 protein: CATWDSYTTGWFKIF
CDR3 DNA: TGTGCCACCTGGGACAGTTATACCACTGGTTGGTTCAAGATATTT

J gene: TRGJP
clone size: large
V gene: TRGV9
CDR3 protein: CALWEVELGKKIKVF
CDR3 DNA: TGTGCCTTGTGGGAGGTTGAGTTGGGCAAAAAAATCAAGGTATTT

J gene: TRGJ1/TRGJ2
clone size: many
V gene: TRGV5
CDR3 protein: CATWDRPRYYKKLF
CDR3 DNA: TGTGCCACCTGGGACAGACCCCGATATTATAAGAAACTCTTT

J gene: TRGJ1/TRGJ2
clone size: many
V gene: TRGV9
CDR3 protein: CALWEVRKKLF
CDR3 DNA: TGTGCCTTGTGGGAGGTCAGGAAGAAACTCTTT

J gene: TRGJ1/TRGJ2
clone size: many
V gene: TRGV4
CDR3 protein: CATWDGLWNYYKKLF
CDR3 DNA: TGTGCCACCTGGGATGGGCTGTGGAATTATTATAAGAAACTCTTT

J gene: TRGJ1/TRGJ2
clone size: many
V gene: TRGV5
CDR3 protein: CATWDPPRRYKKLF
CDR3 DNA: TGTGCCACCTGGGACCCCCCAAGGAGGTATAAGAAACTCTTT

J gene: TRGJ1/TRGJ2
clone size: many
V gene: TRGV8
CDR3 protein: CATWDHNYYKKLF
CDR3 DNA: TGTGCCACCTGGGACCATAATTATTATAAGAAACTCTTT

J gene: TRGJ1/TRGJ2
clone size: medium-sized
V gene: TRGV2
CDR3 protein: CATWDGIDYKKLF
CDR3 DNA: TGTGCCACCTGGGACGGAATTGATTATAAGAAACTCTTT

J gene: TRGJ1/TRGJ2
clone size: many
V gene: TRGV5
CDR3 protein: CATWGTKKLF
CDR3 DNA: TGTGCCACCTGGGGGACTAAGAAACTCTTT

J gene: TRGJ1/TRGJ2
clone size: many
V gene: TRGV5
CDR3 protein: CATWDTSGPYYYKKLF
CDR3 DNA: TGTGCCACCTGGGACACCTCAGGCCCGTATTATTATAAGAAACTCTTT

J gene: TRGJP
clone size: many
V gene: TRGV9
CDR3 protein: CALWRELGKKIKVF
CDR3 DNA: TGTGCCTTGTGGAGGGAGTTGGGCAAAAAAATCAAGGTATTT

J gene: TRGJ1/TRGJ2
clone size: many
V gene: TRGV3
CDR3 protein: CATWDIAPPYYKKLF
CDR3 DNA: TGTGCCACCTGGGACATCGCCCCCCCCTATTATAAGAAACTCTTT

J gene: TRGJ1/TRGJ2
clone size: medium-sized
V gene: TRGV3
CDR3 protein: CATWDRVVYYKKLF
CDR3 DNA: TGTGCCACCTGGGACAGGGTCGTTTATTATAAGAAACTCTTT

J gene: TRGJ1/TRGJ2
clone size: medium-sized
V gene: TRGV9
CDR3 protein: CALGIYYKKLF
CDR3 DNA: TGTGCCTTGGGTATTTATTATAAGAAACTCTTT